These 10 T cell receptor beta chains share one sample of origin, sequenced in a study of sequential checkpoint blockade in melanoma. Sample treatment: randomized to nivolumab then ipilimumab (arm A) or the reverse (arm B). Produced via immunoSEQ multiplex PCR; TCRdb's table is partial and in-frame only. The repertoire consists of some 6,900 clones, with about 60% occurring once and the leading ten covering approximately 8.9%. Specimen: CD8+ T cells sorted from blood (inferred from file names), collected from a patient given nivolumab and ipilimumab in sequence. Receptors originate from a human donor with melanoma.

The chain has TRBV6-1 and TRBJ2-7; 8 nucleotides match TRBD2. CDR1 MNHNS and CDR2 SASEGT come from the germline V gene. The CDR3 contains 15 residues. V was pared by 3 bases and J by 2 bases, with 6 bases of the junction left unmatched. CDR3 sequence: CASSDSSGGPYEQYF. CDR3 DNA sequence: TGTGCCAGCAGTGATTCCAGCGGGGGCCCCTACGAGCAGTACTTC.

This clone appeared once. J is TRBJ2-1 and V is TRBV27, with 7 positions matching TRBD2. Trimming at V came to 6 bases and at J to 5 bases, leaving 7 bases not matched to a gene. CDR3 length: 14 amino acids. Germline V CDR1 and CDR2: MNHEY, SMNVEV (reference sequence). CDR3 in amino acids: CASRGAGTHNEQFF. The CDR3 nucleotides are TGTGCCAGCAGAGGAGCGGGAACCCACAATGAGCAGTTCTTC.

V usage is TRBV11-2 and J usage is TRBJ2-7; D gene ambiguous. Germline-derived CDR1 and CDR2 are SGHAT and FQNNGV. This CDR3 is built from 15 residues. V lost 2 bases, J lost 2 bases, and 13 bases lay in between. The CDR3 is CASSLFAHTAYEQYF. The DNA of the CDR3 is TGTGCCAGCAGCTTATTTGCCCACACCGCCTACGAGCAGTACTTC.

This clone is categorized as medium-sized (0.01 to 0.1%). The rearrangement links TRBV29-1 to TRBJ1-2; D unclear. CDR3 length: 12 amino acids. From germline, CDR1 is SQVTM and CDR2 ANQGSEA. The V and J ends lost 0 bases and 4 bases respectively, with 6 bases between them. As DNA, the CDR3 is TGCAGCGTTGAAGATAGTAGCTATGGCTACACCTTC. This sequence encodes CSVEDSSYGYTF.

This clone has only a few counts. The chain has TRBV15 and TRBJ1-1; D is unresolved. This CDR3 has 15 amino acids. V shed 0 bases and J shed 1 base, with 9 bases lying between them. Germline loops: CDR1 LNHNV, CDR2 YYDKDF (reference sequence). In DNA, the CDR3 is TGTGCCACCAGCAGAGATCGGGAGGGGAACACTGAAGCTTTCTTT. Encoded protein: CATSRDREGNTEAFF.

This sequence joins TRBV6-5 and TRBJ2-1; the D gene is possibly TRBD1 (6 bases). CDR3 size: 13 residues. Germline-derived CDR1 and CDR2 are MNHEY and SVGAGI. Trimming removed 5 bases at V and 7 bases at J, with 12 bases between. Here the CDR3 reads CASSVWDKNEQFF. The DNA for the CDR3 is TGTGCCAGCAGTGTATGGGACAAGAATGAGCAGTTCTTC.

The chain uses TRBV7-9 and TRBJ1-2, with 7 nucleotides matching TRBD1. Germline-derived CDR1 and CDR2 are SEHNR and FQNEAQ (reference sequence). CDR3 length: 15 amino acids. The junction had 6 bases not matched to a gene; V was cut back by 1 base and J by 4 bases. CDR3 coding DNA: TGTGCCAGCAGCTTAGGAGAGGGGGCTGGCTATGGCTACACCTTC. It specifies CASSLGEGAGYGYTF.

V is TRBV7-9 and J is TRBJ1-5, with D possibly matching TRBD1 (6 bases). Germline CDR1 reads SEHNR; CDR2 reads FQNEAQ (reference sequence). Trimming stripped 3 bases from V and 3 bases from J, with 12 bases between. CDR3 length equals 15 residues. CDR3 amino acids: CASSFFSGDNQPQHF. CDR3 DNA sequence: TGTGCCAGCAGCTTTTTTTCAGGGGACAATCAGCCCCAGCATTTT.

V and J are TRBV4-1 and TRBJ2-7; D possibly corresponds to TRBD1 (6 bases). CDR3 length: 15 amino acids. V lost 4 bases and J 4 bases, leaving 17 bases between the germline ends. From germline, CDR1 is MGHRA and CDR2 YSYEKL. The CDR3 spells CASSPRSTGLYEQYF. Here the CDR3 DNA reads TGCGCCAGCAGCCCACGCTCAACAGGGTTATACGAGCAGTACTTC.

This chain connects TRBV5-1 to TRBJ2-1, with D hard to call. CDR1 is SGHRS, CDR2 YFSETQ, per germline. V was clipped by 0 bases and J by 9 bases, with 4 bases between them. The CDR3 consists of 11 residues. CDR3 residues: CASSLGGEQFF. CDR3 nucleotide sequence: TGCGCCAGCAGCTTGGGAGGTGAGCAGTTCTTC.